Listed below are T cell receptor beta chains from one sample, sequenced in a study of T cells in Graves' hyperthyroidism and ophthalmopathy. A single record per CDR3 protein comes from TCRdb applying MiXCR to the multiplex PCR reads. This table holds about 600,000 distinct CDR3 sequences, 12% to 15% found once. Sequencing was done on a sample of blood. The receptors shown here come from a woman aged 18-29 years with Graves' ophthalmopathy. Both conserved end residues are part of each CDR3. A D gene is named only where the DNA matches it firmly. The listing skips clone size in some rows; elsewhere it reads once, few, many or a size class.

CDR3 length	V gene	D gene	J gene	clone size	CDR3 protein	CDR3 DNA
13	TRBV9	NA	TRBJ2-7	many	CASSVAGSYEQYF	TGTGCCAGCAGCGTGGCAGGGTCCTACGAGCAGTACTTC
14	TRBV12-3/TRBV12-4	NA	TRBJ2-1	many	CASSSTGVDNEQFF	TGTGCCAGCAGTTCCACGGGGGTGGACAATGAGCAGTTCTTC
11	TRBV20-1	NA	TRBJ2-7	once	CSATPTVKQYF	TGCAGTGCTACCCCGACAGTCAAGCAGTACTTC
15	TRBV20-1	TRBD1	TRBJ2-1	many	CSARDGQGWYNEQFF	TGCAGTGCTAGAGATGGACAGGGGTGGTACAATGAGCAGTTCTTC
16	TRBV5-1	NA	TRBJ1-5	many	CASSLGSAGAGQPQHF	TGCGCCAGCAGCTTGGGAAGTGCGGGGGCAGGGCAGCCCCAGCATTTT
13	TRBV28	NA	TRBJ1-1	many	CASSYPMNTEAFF	TGTGCCAGCAGTTACCCTATGAACACTGAAGCTTTCTTT
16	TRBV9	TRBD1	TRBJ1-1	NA	CASSAGTGGLDTEAFF	TGTGCCAGCAGCGCCGGGACAGGGGGGTTGGACACTGAAGCTTTCTTT
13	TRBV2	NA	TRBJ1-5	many	CASSGREEQPQHF	TGTGCCAGCAGTGGCAGGGAGGAACAGCCCCAGCATTTT
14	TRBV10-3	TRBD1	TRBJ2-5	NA	CAIAGTGGQETQYF	TGTGCCATCGCCGGGACAGGGGGCCAAGAGACCCAGTACTTC
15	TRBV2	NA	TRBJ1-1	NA	CASSAYRDGNTEAFF	TGTGCCAGCAGTGCTTACCGGGACGGGAACACTGAAGCTTTCTTT
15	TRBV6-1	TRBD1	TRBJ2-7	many	CASSSRGQGLNEQYF	TGTGCCAGCAGTTCTCGGGGACAGGGGCTGAACGAGCAGTACTTC
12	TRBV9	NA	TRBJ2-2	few	CASSAITGELFF	TGTGCCAGCAGCGCAATCACCGGGGAGCTGTTTTTT
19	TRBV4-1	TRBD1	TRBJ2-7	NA	CASSQVQGTGAAFSYEQYF	TGCGCCAGCAGCCAAGTCCAAGGGACAGGGGCCGCCTTCTCCTACGAGCAGTACTTC
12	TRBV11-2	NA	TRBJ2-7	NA	CASSSVSYEQYF	TGTGCCAGCAGCTCCGTATCCTACGAGCAGTACTTC
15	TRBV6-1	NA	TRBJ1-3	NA	CASSFGGLGGNTIYF	TGTGCCAGCAGTTTTGGGGGGCTTGGAGGAAACACCATATATTTT
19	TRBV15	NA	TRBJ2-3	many	CATSRDLGAGSPFTDTQYF	TGTGCCACCAGCAGAGACCTGGGGGCCGGGAGTCCGTTCACAGATACGCAGTATTTT